Presented here are 27 T cell receptor beta chains from one specimen sequenced in a study of beta chain features in type 1 diabetes. These TCRs are of unknown antigen specificity. Broader study findings: There was a moderate but significant shortening of TCRB CDR3s in all four CD4+ subsets of Type 1 diabetes patients.

cDNA synthesis used the whole RNA isolate, giving expressed TCRB sequences. Here immunoSEQ multiplex PCR was the method, and the copy in TCRdb shows in-frame clones only, minus some. The data contain 400,000 or so clones, roughly 12% of them singletons. Source material: naive CD4+ T cells from blood. These receptors all come from a woman aged 18-29 years with type 1 diabetes.

The chain employs TRBV19 and TRBJ2-1; TRBD2 matches 11 bases. V lost 4 bases to trimming and J lost 8 bases; unmatched junction nucleotides: 7. Germline lookup yields CDR1 LNHDA and CDR2 SQIVND (reference sequence). This CDR3 has 15 residues. The CDR3 loop is CASSSLAGGLYEQFF. The CDR3 DNA reads TGTGCCAGTAGTAGTCTAGCGGGAGGTCTCTATGAGCAGTTCTTC.

The rearrangement uses TRBV11-2 and TRBJ2-7; 8 bases fit TRBD1. V was pared by 5 bases and J by 4 bases, with 10 bases of the junction left unmatched. The CDR3 contains 15 residues. Germline CDR1 SGHAT, CDR2 FQNNGV. CDR3 coding DNA: TGTGCCAGCAGCCCCATTCCGGGACAGGCGTACGAGCAGTACTTC. Translating it yields CASSPIPGQAYEQYF. The full variable domain, rest sourced from reference TRBV11-2 and TRBJ2-7, is EAGVAQSPRYKIIEKRQSVAFWCNPISGHATLYWYQQILGQGPKLLIQFQNNGVVDDSQLPKDRFSAERLKGVDSTLKIQPAKLEDSAVYLCASSPIPGQAYEQYFGPGTRLTVT.

This sequence joins TRBV6-5 and TRBJ1-5; 7 nucleotides align to TRBD1. Germline trimming cut 7 bases from V and 7 bases from J; bases unmatched to any gene: 13. Germline CDR1 MNHEY, CDR2 SVGAGI. The CDR3 consists of 15 residues. Here the CDR3 reads CASKGIGGVGQPQHF. The CDR3 DNA reads as TGTGCCAGCAAAGGGATAGGGGGCGTTGGGCAGCCCCAGCATTTT.

The table lists this clone with a few counts. CDR3 sequence reads: CASSLEREPDTQYF. The CDR3 nucleotides are TGCGCCAGCAGCTTGGAGCGGGAGCCAGATACGCAGTATTTT. The chain links TRBV5-1 to TRBJ2-3, with 8 bases lining up with TRBD2. From germline, CDR1 is SGHRS and CDR2 YFSETQ. The CDR3 totals 14 residues. The trim removed 0 bases at V and 4 bases at J, leaving 1 base unmatched. The whole variable domain, remainder taken from reference TRBV5-1 and TRBJ2-3, is KAGVTQTPRYLIKTRGQQVTLSCSPISGHRSVSWYQQTPGQGLQFLFEYFSETQRNKGNFPGRFSGRQFSNSRSEMNVSTLELGDSALYLCASSLEREPDTQYFGPGTRLTVL.

Written as DNA, the CDR3 is TGTGCCAGCAGTGACGGGGTGAACACTGAAGCTTTCTTT. It yields the protein CASSDGVNTEAFF. V is TRBV25-1 and J is TRBJ1-1, with unresolved D. The V end lost 3 bases, the J end lost 0 bases, and 5 bases lay between the germline ends. The CDR3 is 13 amino acids. From germline, CDR1 is MGHDK and CDR2 SYGVNS.

This clone occurred a few times. The V gene is TRBV14, the J gene TRBJ1-4; D is unresolved. In germline, CDR1 is SGHDN, CDR2 FVKESK. This CDR3 comprises 14 residues. The V gene lost 1 base and the J gene lost 7 bases, with 10 bases spanning the gap. The CDR3 DNA reads TGTGCCAGCAGCCAAGCACGCTACGGTGAAAAACTGTTTTTT. Protein product: CASSQARYGEKLFF.

This chain joins TRBV5-1 and TRBJ1-5; D might be TRBD1 (6 bases). V was shortened by 5 bases and J by 7 bases, with 7 bases between the two germline ends. The CDR3 is 11 amino acids. Germline lookup yields CDR1 SGHRS and CDR2 YFSETQ. The CDR3 loop is CASRGGQPQHF. CDR3 sequence (DNA): TGCGCCAGCAGAGGGGGACAGCCCCAGCATTTT.

The chain is built from TRBV6-1 and TRBJ2-3; TRBD1 aligns across 11 bases. V shed 6 bases, J shed 6 bases, and the junction held 5 bases outside the gene matches. The germline V gene has CDR1 MNHNS and CDR2 SASEGT. The CDR3 is 14 residues long. This CDR3 is CASRDRGHADTQYF. The CDR3, as DNA: TGTGCCAGCAGGGACAGGGGGCACGCGGATACGCAGTATTTT.

The chain combines TRBV12-5 with TRBJ1-3, with D tentatively TRBD1 (6 bases). The V gene lost 3 bases and the J gene lost 2 bases, with 8 bases spanning the gap. CDR1 and CDR2 (germline): LGHNT, FRNRAP. The CDR3 has 14 amino acids. This CDR3 is CASGLSGAGNTIYF. As DNA, the CDR3 is TGTGCTAGTGGTTTATCAGGGGCTGGAAACACCATATATTTT.

In its sample, this clone was seen a few times. The V and J genes are TRBV7-9 and TRBJ2-3, with D possibly TRBD1 on 6 matching bases. Germline V CDR1 and CDR2: SEHNR, FQNEAQ (reference sequence). The CDR3 sequence is 15 residues long. V was clipped by 1 base and J by 7 bases, with 15 bases between them. The CDR3: CASSLVGGRGNTQYF. The CDR3 DNA follows: TGTGCCAGCAGCTTAGTTGGGGGCCGCGGAAATACGCAGTATTTT.

The chain is built from TRBV4-3 and TRBJ2-3; possible D gene TRBD1, 5 bases. Germline CDR1 is LGHNA and CDR2 is YSLEER. The CDR3 is 13 residues long. V lost 2 bases and J 9 bases, leaving 12 bases between the germline ends. The CDR3 protein is CASSQTQKGTQYF. The CDR3 region has the DNA TGCGCCAGCAGCCAAACTCAAAAGGGGACGCAGTATTTT.

V gene TRBV14 combines with J gene TRBJ1-4, with a possible D match to TRBD1 (6 bases). The ends were cut back, 4 bases at V and 5 bases at J, with 14 bases in the middle. CDR1 is SGHDN, CDR2 FVKESK, per germline. The CDR3 length is 15 residues. The CDR3 reads CASSPQGKMNEKLFF. CDR3 in DNA: TGTGCCAGCAGCCCTCAGGGGAAGATGAATGAAAAACTGTTTTTT.

V is TRBV5-6 and J is TRBJ2-7; 14 bases fit TRBD2. Trimming removed 4 bases from V and 5 bases from J; junction bases left unmatched: 11. The CDR3 totals 17 residues. From germline, CDR1 is SGHDT and CDR2 YYEEEE. CDR3 DNA: TGTGCCAGCAGCGGGCGATTGACTAGCGGGAGGGCCGACGAGCAGTACTTC. Translated, it gives CASSGRLTSGRADEQYF.

V gene TRBV7-9 combines with J gene TRBJ2-5; D call uncertain. Germline V lookup: CDR1 SEHNR, CDR2 FQNEAQ (reference sequence). This CDR3 spans 15 amino acids. Deletions cut 1 base from V and 0 bases from J, with 9 bases between. CDR3 in amino acids: CASSLGLRYQETQYF. DNA of the CDR3: TGTGCCAGCAGCTTAGGTTTGAGGTACCAAGAGACCCAGTACTTC.

Only a few counts were recorded for this clone. The J gene is TRBJ2-1, the V gene TRBV18; 12 bases are a match to TRBD2. Germline trimming cut 3 bases from V and 0 bases from J; bases unmatched to any gene: 3. The CDR3 consists of 17 residues. Per the germline V gene, CDR1 is KGHSH and CDR2 is LQKENI. This CDR3 is CASSPPTSGSSYNEQFF. The CDR3, as DNA: TGTGCCAGCTCACCGCCGACTAGCGGGAGCTCCTACAATGAGCAGTTCTTC.

This clone was found a few times. This chain connects TRBV9 to TRBJ2-6, with TRBD1 matching over 10 bases. The germline V gene has CDR1 SGDLS and CDR2 YYNGEE. This CDR3 spans 18 amino acids. V trimming: 3 bases; J trimming: 0 bases; junction bases outside the gene matches: 6. The CDR3, as DNA: TGTGCCAGCAGCGGGCGACAGGGGGCCCTCTCTGGGGCCAACGTCCTGACTTTC. Protein sequence: CASSGRQGALSGANVLTF.

The CDR3 here is CASSLEPPPYNEQFF. The CDR3 DNA sequence: TGCGCCAGCAGCTTAGAGCCGCCACCCTACAATGAGCAGTTCTTC. The chain uses TRBV5-1 and TRBJ2-1, with D hard to call. The CDR3 runs to 15 residues. Germline V gives CDR1 SGHRS, CDR2 YFSETQ. V shed 2 bases and J shed 2 bases, with 11 bases lying between them.

The chain carries TRBV27 and TRBJ2-1, with TRBD2 matching 8 bases. The CDR3 has 17 residues. CDR1 is MNHEY, CDR2 SMNVEV, per germline (reference sequence). V shed 7 bases and J 0 bases; nucleotides not matched to a gene: 11. This CDR3 is CASTGVAAGDSYNEQFF. CDR3 DNA sequence: TGTGCCAGCACCGGGGTGGCAGCGGGGGACTCCTACAATGAGCAGTTCTTC.

This clone was seen more than once but under ten times. V is TRBV5-1 and J is TRBJ2-1; a possible D gene is TRBD2 (6 bases). The CDR3 totals 14 residues. Trimming removed 4 bases from V and 10 bases from J, with 18 bases in between. The germline CDR1 and CDR2 sequences are SGHRS and YFSETQ. The CDR3 sequence is CASSGGDYIGEQFF. In nucleotides, the CDR3 is TGCGCCAGCAGCGGCGGGGATTATATTGGGGAGCAGTTCTTC. Using reference TRBV5-1 and TRBJ2-1 for the parts outside the CDR3, the full variable domain is KAGVTQTPRYLIKTRGQQVTLSCSPISGHRSVSWYQQTPGQGLQFLFEYFSETQRNKGNFPGRFSGRQFSNSRSEMNVSTLELGDSALYLCASSGGDYIGEQFFGPGTRLTVL.

The chain recombines TRBV5-1 with TRBJ1-1; 7 nucleotides line up with TRBD1. The V gene's germline CDR1 is SGHRS and CDR2 YFSETQ. The CDR3 has 16 residues. Trimming at V came to 0 bases and at J to 3 bases, leaving 8 bases not matched to a gene. This CDR3 reads CASSLGQGRLHTEAFF. In DNA form, the CDR3 reads TGCGCCAGCAGCTTGGGACAGGGTCGGTTGCACACTGAAGCTTTCTTT.

The chain has TRBV11-2 and TRBJ1-1; the D gene is possibly TRBD1 (5 bases). Between the trimmed V and J ends, which lost 3 bases and 3 bases, there was a span of 11 bases. The CDR3 has 14 amino acids. CDR1 is SGHAT, CDR2 FQNNGV, per germline. The chain's CDR3 is CASSFTDMYTEAFF. DNA for the CDR3: TGTGCCAGCAGCTTCACGGACATGTACACTGAAGCTTTCTTT.

V gene TRBV13 combines with J gene TRBJ1-2; D might be TRBD1 (5 bases). V lost 2 bases and J 8 bases, leaving 18 bases between the germline ends. The CDR3 extends over 15 amino acids. Looked up from germline, CDR1 is PRHDT and CDR2 is FYEKMQ (reference sequence). For the CDR3, the DNA is TGTGCCAGCAGCTTAACTGGACAACAGTTTAAGGGCTACACCTTC. Amino acids: CASSLTGQQFKGYTF.

The chain is built from TRBV29-1 and TRBJ1-2; D perhaps matches TRBD1 (5 bases). CDR1 is SQVTM, CDR2 ANQGSEA, per germline. The length of the CDR3 is 12 residues. The V gene lost 6 bases and the J gene lost 7 bases, with 15 bases spanning the gap. The CDR3 sequence is CSVGDRTFGYTF. The CDR3 DNA sequence: TGCAGCGTAGGCGACAGAACCTTTGGCTACACCTTC.

This clone showed up just a few times. The genes are TRBV4-3 and TRBJ2-3; D perhaps matches TRBD2 (6 bases). The germline V gene encodes CDR1 LGHNA and CDR2 YSLEER. V was shortened by 3 bases and J by 2 bases, with 21 bases between the two germline ends. This CDR3 has 18 amino acids. CDR3 protein: CASSQWSGSSGVTDTQYF. CDR3 nucleotide sequence: TGCGCCAGCAGCCAGTGGTCCGGCAGCTCGGGAGTCACAGATACGCAGTATTTT.

In the case of this clone: Other DNA sequences in this sample translate to the same CDR3. The rearrangement joins TRBV4-3 to TRBJ1-2; 12 nucleotides agree with TRBD1. V gave up 4 bases and J gave up 4 bases; unmatched junction bases: 4. The CDR3 loop spans 15 amino acids. Germline CDR1 LGHNA, CDR2 YSLEER. The CDR3 nucleotides are TGCGCCAGCAGCCGAGGGACAGGGGGCGGCTATGGCTACACCTTC. Protein product: CASSRGTGGGYGYTF.

This clone was recorded a few times. The chain combines TRBV4-3 with TRBJ1-1, with no clear D. V lost 5 bases, J lost 2 bases, and 12 bases lay in between. The CDR3 runs to 14 residues. Germline V gives CDR1 LGHNA, CDR2 YSLEER. The CDR3 DNA reads as TGCGCCAGCAGCTTTGCCCTAGGCAACACTGAAGCTTTCTTT. It specifies CASSFALGNTEAFF.

This clone has more than one count but fewer than ten. The CDR3 loop is CAWNRGLAGQGSQPQHF. CDR3 bases: TGTGCCTGGAATAGAGGGCTCGCGGGACAGGGGAGTCAGCCCCAGCATTTT. The gene calls are TRBV30 and TRBJ1-5, with 10 bases that match TRBD1. CDR3 length equals 17 residues. Trimming removed 4 bases from V and 6 bases from J; junction bases left unmatched: 15. Germline V gene sequence: CDR1 GTSNPN, CDR2 SVGIG (reference sequence).